The 13 T cell receptor beta chains given below trace back to one sample, sequenced in a study of cytomegalovirus exposure and HLA in healthy donors. Measured with immunoSEQ multiplex PCR; TCRdb has only the in-frame clones, and not every one. Among roughly 67,000 clones listed, 91% were seen once. Sequences were obtained from PBMCs. These receptors were obtained from a man between 18 and 35 years old in good health and CMV-seronegative.

The genes are TRBV29-1 and TRBJ2-1; D not resolved. Trimming stripped 4 bases from V and 9 bases from J, with 10 bases between. This CDR3 spans 11 amino acids. In germline, CDR1 is SQVTM, CDR2 ANQGSEA. CDR3 nucleotide sequence: TGCAGCGTTGTGGTGATGGCTGAGCAGTTCTTC. As protein: CSVVVMAEQFF.

This chain connects TRBV2 to TRBJ2-7, with a possible D match to TRBD1 (6 bases). The germline V gene encodes CDR1 SNHLY and CDR2 FYNNEI. V was clipped by 2 bases and J by 2 bases, with 7 bases between them. This CDR3 comprises 13 residues. The CDR3 spells CASSERGTYEQYF. CDR3 in DNA: TGTGCCAGCAGTGAAAGGGGGACCTACGAGCAGTACTTC.

The gene calls are TRBV4-3 and TRBJ2-5; 11 positions agree with TRBD2. The CDR3 has 17 residues. J lost 5 bases, V lost 2 bases, and 10 bases had no gene match. Germline loops: CDR1 LGHNA, CDR2 YSLEER. CDR3 sequence reads: CASSQLIAGGPLETQYF. The DNA for the CDR3 is TGCGCCAGCAGCCAACTCATAGCGGGAGGGCCGCTGGAGACCCAGTACTTC.

The V gene is TRBV27, the J gene TRBJ2-7; 10 positions agree with TRBD2. The CDR3 loop spans 12 amino acids. The V gene's germline CDR1 is MNHEY and CDR2 SMNVEV (reference sequence). V gave up 6 bases and J gave up 7 bases; unmatched junction bases: 3. The CDR3 here is CASRGLAIEQYF. The CDR3 DNA is TGTGCCAGCAGGGGACTAGCGATAGAGCAGTACTTC.

The chain joins TRBV29-1 to TRBJ2-3; 8 nucleotides align to TRBD1. The CDR3 runs to 14 residues. Trimming removed 6 bases from V and 3 bases from J; junction bases left unmatched: 8. In germline, CDR1 is SQVTM, CDR2 ANQGSEA. DNA for the CDR3: TGCAGCGTGCGAGACAGGGGTGGAACAGATACGCAGTATTTT. Its translation: CSVRDRGGTDTQYF.

The V call is TRBV6-5, the J call TRBJ2-2; D call uncertain. Germline CDR1 MNHEY, CDR2 SVGAGI. The CDR3 extends over 12 amino acids. Trimming took 6 bases from V and 6 from J, leaving 8 bases between them. The CDR3 here is CASSLGPGELFF. CDR3 nucleotide sequence: TGTGCCAGCAGCCTAGGCCCCGGGGAGCTGTTTTTT.

V and J are TRBV2 and TRBJ2-2; D perhaps matches TRBD1 (6 bases). Germline values: CDR1 SNHLY, CDR2 FYNNEI. The CDR3 extends over 16 amino acids. The V end was cut by 6 bases, the J end by 4 bases, with 18 bases between. Here the CDR3 DNA reads TGTGCCAGCAGCCTTAGAGGGGGTCTGACCACCGGGGAGCTGTTTTTT. Residues: CASSLRGGLTTGELFF. Full variable domain (rest looked up from reference TRBV2 and TRBJ2-2): EPEVTQTPSHQVTQMGQEVILRCVPISNHLYFYWYRQILGQKVEFLVSFYNNEISEKSEIFDDQFSVERPDGSNFTLKIRSTKLEDSAMYFCASSLRGGLTTGELFFGEGSRLTVL.

This chain uses TRBV28 with TRBJ2-7; TRBD2 matches 9 bases. The germline CDR1 and CDR2 sequences are MDHEN and SYDVKM. The CDR3 contains 13 residues. With V trimmed by 7 bases and J by 2 bases, 3 bases remained unmatched. CDR3 sequence reads: CASKAGGAYEQYF. DNA of the CDR3: TGTGCCAGCAAGGCGGGGGGGGCCTACGAGCAGTACTTC.

The chain recombines TRBV6-4 with TRBJ2-6; TRBD1 is a possible D gene (5 bases). With 3 bases removed from V and 2 bases from J, the gap between germline ends came to 8 bases. Per the germline V gene, CDR1 is MRHNA and CDR2 is SNTAGT. There are 15 residues in the CDR3. CDR3 residues: CASSESTAGANVLTF. Here the CDR3 DNA reads TGTGCCAGCAGTGAGTCGACAGCTGGGGCCAACGTCCTGACTTTC.

This sequence joins TRBV7-2 and TRBJ2-1; 9 bases align to TRBD2. V dropped 11 bases and J dropped 6; count of bases not matched to a gene: 11. CDR3 length equals 14 residues. CDR1 SGHTA and CDR2 FQGNSA come from the germline V gene. CDR3 residues: CAGSAGGPSNEQFF. The CDR3 nucleotides are TGTGCCGGGTCGGCGGGAGGGCCCAGCAATGAGCAGTTCTTC. Full variable domain (rest looked up from reference TRBV7-2 and TRBJ2-1): GAGVSQSPSNKVTEKGKDVELRCDPISGHTALYWYRQSLGQGLEFLIYFQGNSAPDKSGLPSDRFSAERTGGSVSTLTIQRTQQEDSAVYLCAGSAGGPSNEQFFGPGTRLTVL.

CDR3 DNA: TGTGCCAGCACAAAAGGGGCTGGTGCGTACGAGCAGTACTTC. Translating it yields CASTKGAGAYEQYF. The gene calls are TRBV2 and TRBJ2-7, with a possible D match to TRBD1 (5 bases). The germline CDR1 and CDR2 sequences are SNHLY and FYNNEI. Trimming stripped 7 bases from V and 4 bases from J, with 17 bases between. This CDR3 contains 14 residues.

The chain joins TRBV28 to TRBJ2-2, with TRBD1 identical over 8 bases. Germline lookup yields CDR1 MDHEN and CDR2 SYDVKM. J gave up 5 bases and V 3 bases, and 11 bases lay outside the gene matches. CDR3 length: 17 amino acids. In nucleotides, the CDR3 is TGTGCCAGCAGTTTCACCCCGGACAGGGTAATAACCGGGGAGCTGTTTTTT. Its translation: CASSFTPDRVITGELFF.

The rearrangement links TRBV29-1 to TRBJ2-7, with TRBD1 identical over 8 bases. This CDR3 is built from 13 residues. Trimming took 5 bases from V and 3 from J; bases not matched to a gene: 6. Germline loops: CDR1 SQVTM, CDR2 ANQGSEA. CDR3 coding DNA: TGCAGCGTTAAGACAGGGGCGGGCTACGAGCAGTACTTC. Translating it yields CSVKTGAGYEQYF.